A selection of T cell receptor beta chains follows, all from one sample in a study of T cells in Graves' hyperthyroidism and ophthalmopathy. Each CDR3 protein is one row after TCRdb ran MiXCR on the multiplex PCR reads. This sample has some 720,000 distinct CDR3 sequences, with about a sixth found just once. The specimen was blood. These receptors originate from a man between 18 and 29 years old with Graves' hyperthyroidism. Both conserved end residues are part of each CDR3. The D gene is left open where the match is weak. Clone size is shown for a subset of rows, as once, few, many or a class of expanded clone.

abundance: .
d_gene: .
j_gene: TRBJ2-7
v_gene: TRBV19
CDR3aa: CASSIDLIGSYEQYF
CDR3nt: TGTGCCAGTAGTATAGATCTGATCGGGAGCTACGAGCAGTACTTC

abundance: many
d_gene: .
j_gene: TRBJ2-7
v_gene: TRBV6-2/TRBV6-3
CDR3aa: CASSPTGLGEQYF
CDR3nt: TGTGCCAGCAGCCCGACGGGCCTGGGAGAGCAGTACTTC

abundance: .
d_gene: .
j_gene: TRBJ2-2
v_gene: TRBV4-3
CDR3aa: CASSPVYPEGTGELFF
CDR3nt: TGCGCCAGCAGCCCTGTTTACCCGGAGGGCACCGGGGAGCTGTTTTTT

abundance: many
d_gene: TRBD1
j_gene: TRBJ1-4
v_gene: TRBV28
CDR3aa: CASSPRDRPTNEKLFF
CDR3nt: TGTGCCAGCAGCCCGCGGGACAGGCCAACTAATGAAAAACTGTTTTTT

abundance: few
d_gene: TRBD1
j_gene: TRBJ1-5
v_gene: TRBV28
CDR3aa: CASRTGWNQPQHF
CDR3nt: TGTGCCAGCCGGACAGGGTGGAATCAGCCCCAGCATTTT

abundance: many
d_gene: TRBD1
j_gene: TRBJ2-3
v_gene: TRBV28
CDR3aa: CASSTEPGQGTDTQYF
CDR3nt: TGTGCCAGCAGTACAGAACCGGGACAGGGCACAGATACGCAGTATTTT

abundance: .
d_gene: .
j_gene: TRBJ2-7
v_gene: TRBV4-3
CDR3aa: CASSQFTGNYEQYF
CDR3nt: TGCGCCAGCAGCCAATTTACCGGTAACTACGAGCAGTACTTC

abundance: few
d_gene: .
j_gene: TRBJ2-5
v_gene: TRBV7-9
CDR3aa: CASSLKLGVSETQYF
CDR3nt: TGTGCCAGCAGTCTTAAACTCGGGGTCAGCGAGACCCAGTACTTC

abundance: .
d_gene: .
j_gene: TRBJ1-1
v_gene: TRBV12-5
CDR3aa: CASGGEGEAFF
CDR3nt: TGTGCTAGTGGTGGCGAGGGTGAAGCTTTCTTT

abundance: many
d_gene: TRBD2
j_gene: TRBJ2-1
v_gene: TRBV12-3/TRBV12-4
CDR3aa: CASSFVAGGNEQFF
CDR3nt: TGTGCCAGCAGTTTTGTTGCGGGGGGCAATGAGCAGTTCTTC

abundance: few
d_gene: TRBD2
j_gene: TRBJ2-3
v_gene: TRBV28
CDR3aa: CASSHPLRTSGSDTQYF
CDR3nt: TGTGCCAGCAGTCACCCCCTGAGGACTAGCGGGAGCGATACGCAGTATTTT

abundance: .
d_gene: TRBD2
j_gene: TRBJ2-7
v_gene: TRBV7-9
CDR3aa: CASSPPTSGNVVQYF
CDR3nt: TGTGCCAGCAGCCCCCCGACTAGCGGGAATGTGGTGCAGTACTTC

abundance: many
d_gene: .
j_gene: TRBJ1-1
v_gene: TRBV6-5
CDR3aa: CASSYSGSMNTEAFF
CDR3nt: TGTGCCAGCAGTTACTCGGGCAGCATGAACACTGAAGCTTTCTTT

abundance: few
d_gene: .
j_gene: TRBJ1-1
v_gene: TRBV30
CDR3aa: CAWSYGSTEAFF
CDR3nt: TGTGCCTGGAGTTACGGCTCCACTGAAGCTTTCTTT

abundance: few
d_gene: .
j_gene: TRBJ1-1
v_gene: TRBV7-9
CDR3aa: CASTRGLGNTEAFF
CDR3nt: TGTGCCAGCACCCGAGGGCTGGGGAACACTGAAGCTTTCTTT

abundance: .
d_gene: .
j_gene: TRBJ1-5
v_gene: TRBV28
CDR3aa: CATSQPSEGNQPQHF
CDR3nt: TGTGCCACCAGTCAGCCATCGGAGGGCAATCAGCCCCAGCATTTT

abundance: few
d_gene: .
j_gene: TRBJ2-7
v_gene: TRBV3-2
CDR3aa: CASSKPGLAGGVPNDEQYF
CDR3nt: TGTGCCAGCAGCAAACCGGGACTAGCGGGAGGAGTCCCAAACGACGAGCAGTACTTC